In its sample, the clone carrying this T cell receptor beta chain was seen a few times. Its antigen is still unknown. Using its own MiXCR run on the 5' RACE reads, TCRdb lists one record per CDR3 protein. The data contain hundreds of thousands of distinct CDR3 sequences, roughly 7.5% of them seen just once; the ten biggest clones take up roughly a sixth. This record belongs to a study of T cells after yellow fever vaccination. Findings of the study overall: Most clones from primary vaccination resurfaced after the booster (about 95% CD4, around 90% CD8). Within FACS-sorted repertoires, abundant clonotypes contaminating from the bulk population could be present.

The V gene lost 6 bases and the J gene lost 4 bases, with 13 bases spanning the gap. CDR1 is MNHEY and CDR2 is SMNVEV in the germline V gene (reference sequence). This CDR3 spans 14 amino acids. The chain combines TRBV27 with TRBJ1-5; D may be TRBD1 (5 bases). The TCR sequence derives from a man younger than 35 who received the YFV17D yellow fever vaccine. The sample consisted of PBMCs, taken more than 40 days after the first yellow fever vaccination. DNA of the CDR3: TGTGCCAGCAGCTCAGGGACCAGGAATCAGCCCCAGCATTTT. The encoded protein is CASSSGTRNQPQHF.